This T cell receptor (beta chain) was captured in a study of blood T cell repertoires in COVID-19 (TCRdb year 2020). For context, the study as a whole: The collaborator samples originated in the United States, Italy and Spain and spanned the acute and convalescent phases of COVID-19. The prospective study material was composed of cDNA or gDNA derived from T cells, B-cell-depleted T cells, or PBMCs. Subjects who had been exposed to COVID-19, were actively infected with it, or had recovered from it provided the deeply sampled blood TCRbeta repertoires that made up the dataset. A freely available public database, intended as a resource for researchers studying the immune response to SARS-CoV-2, is where the repertoires were released. The samples were drawn from the first 160 participants of the ongoing ImmuneRACE study and from roughly 1,300 subjects provided by 6 global collaborators. A de-identified subject ID, COVID-19 status, age in years and sex were almost always included in the sample metadata. Where available, HLA class I and class II types were obtained from metadata supplied by the sample provider rather than from assay-based typing. The study at large found these results: The amount of clinical and demographic metadata varied by source and participant and was provided uncurated.

Concerning this clone: The antigen it binds to is not known. The sample holds no much larger clone one base away, and base qualities are not on file.

At one collaborating source in Seattle, patients were enrolled during active infection and were followed longitudinally through the course of disease. Each collaborating institution followed its own protocols to collect whole blood in K2EDTA tubes. Collaborator samples were shipped for TCRbeta analysis as frozen whole blood, isolated PBMCs, or DNA extracted from either sample type. The immunoSEQ Assay, a bias-controlled multiplex PCR, was used to amplify TCRbeta CDR3 regions from genomic DNA. In the original analysis: The number of nucleated cells in each sample was estimated by amplification of reference gene primers within the assay. To quantify the absolute abundance of each unique TCRbeta CDR3 rearrangement, sequence reads were collapsed and filtered. For each sample, productive Simpson clonality was calculated by taking the square root of Simpson's diversity index across productive rearrangements. This is the immuneACCESS table as TCRdb keeps it, with only in-frame sequences that have V and J called. A part of the clones is gone; compared with another copy, unresolved V genes explain less than half, and the rest is unexplained. V and J calls and clone size are as listed in that table; D and trimming were resolved from the DNA. Here the sample has roughly 100,000 clones; roughly 87% occur a single time. More than 5% of the sample goes to the ten largest clones.

From the cysteine through the phenylalanine, the CDR3 covers 15 amino acids. CDR3 DNA only is kept here, 45 bases in frame from base 1. Per the germline V gene (reference sequence), LNHDA is the CDR1 and SQIVND is the CDR2. The trim is 1 base for V and 3 bases for J, with a gap of 9 bases between the germline ends. The source of this sequence is a woman aged 45-65 years with COVID-19, enrolled during active disease. Source material: peripheral blood. The sequence links TRBV19 to TRBJ1-4; the D segment cannot be called with confidence. The nucleotide sequence is TGTGCCAGTAGTATAGTTGAGGCGGCTAATGAAAAACTGTTTTTT. Its translation reads: CASSIVEAANEKLFF.